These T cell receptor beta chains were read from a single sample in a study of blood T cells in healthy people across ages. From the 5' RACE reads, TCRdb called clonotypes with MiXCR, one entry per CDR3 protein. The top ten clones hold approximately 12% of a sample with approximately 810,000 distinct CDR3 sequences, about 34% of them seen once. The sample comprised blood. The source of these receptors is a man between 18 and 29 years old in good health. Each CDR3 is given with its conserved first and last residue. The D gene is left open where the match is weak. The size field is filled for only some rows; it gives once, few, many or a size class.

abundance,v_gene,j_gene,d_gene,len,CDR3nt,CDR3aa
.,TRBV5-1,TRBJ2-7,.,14,TGCGCCAGCAGCTTGCAACCCCCTATGGGCGAGCAGTACTTC,CASSLQPPMGEQYF
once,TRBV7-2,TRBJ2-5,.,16,TGTGCCAGCAGCTTTCAGGGGACAACCTTCCAAGAGACCCAGTACTTC,CASSFQGTTFQETQYF
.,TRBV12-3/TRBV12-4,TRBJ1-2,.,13,TGTGCCAGCAGTCCCCGGAGGGATGGTGGCTACACCTTC,CASSPRRDGGYTF
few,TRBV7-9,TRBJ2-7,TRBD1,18,TGTGCCAGCAGCTCACCCGGGACAGGAGGAACCTCCTACAATGAGCAGTACTTC,CASSSPGTGGTSYNEQYF
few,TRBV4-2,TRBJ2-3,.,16,TGTGCCAGCAGCCAAGAGGCGGTAACTGGAGTAGGTACGCAGTATTTT,CASSQEAVTGVGTQYF
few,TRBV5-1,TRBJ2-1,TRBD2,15,TGCGCCAGCAGCTTCGGGGTGGGAGGGACCAATGAGCAGTTCTTC,CASSFGVGGTNEQFF
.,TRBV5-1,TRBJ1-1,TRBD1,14,TGCGCCAGCAGCGTCAGACAGGGAACCACTGAAGCTTTCTTT,CASSVRQGTTEAFF
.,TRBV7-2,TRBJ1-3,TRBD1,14,TGTGCCAGCAGCTCCATGGGACAGCTAAACACCATATATTTT,CASSSMGQLNTIYF
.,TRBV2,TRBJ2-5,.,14,TGTGCCAGCGCTGCTAGTTGGGGCAAAGAGACCCAGTACTTC,CASAASWGKETQYF
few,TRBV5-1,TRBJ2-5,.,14,TGCGCCAGCAGCTTGGCCTATGGTAGGGGAGAGCAGTACTTC,CASSLAYGRGEQYF
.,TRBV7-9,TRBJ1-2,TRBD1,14,TGTGCCAGCAGCTTAGCCACAGGGGGCTATGGCTACACCTTC,CASSLATGGYGYTF
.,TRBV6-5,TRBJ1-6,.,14,TGTGCCAGCAGACGGACGTCCTATAATTCACCCCTCCACTTT,CASRRTSYNSPLHF
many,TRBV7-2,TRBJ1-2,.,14,TGTGCCAGCAGCCAAAACGGGGGGAACTATGGCTACACCTTC,CASSQNGGNYGYTF
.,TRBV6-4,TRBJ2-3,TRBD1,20,TGTGCCAGCAGTGACTCCATTCTAACCGGGACAGGGTTTGGCACAGATACGCAGTATTTT,CASSDSILTGTGFGTDTQYF
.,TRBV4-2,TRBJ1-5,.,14,TGTGCCTGCAGCCTGAAATTGAGTAATCAGCCCCAGCATTTT,CACSLKLSNQPQHF
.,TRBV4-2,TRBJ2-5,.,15,TGTGCCAGCAGCCAAGAATGGGACTCACAAGAGACCCAGTACTTC,CASSQEWDSQETQYF
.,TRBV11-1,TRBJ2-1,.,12,TGTGCCAGCAGCCCGATCAGCAACGCTAAGTTCTTC,CASSPISNAKFF
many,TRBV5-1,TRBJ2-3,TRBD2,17,TGCGCCAGCAGCTTAGACGTCAGCGGGGCTAGCACAGATACGCAGTATTTT,CASSLDVSGASTDTQYF
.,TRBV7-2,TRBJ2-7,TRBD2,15,TGTGCCAGCAGCTCGGGGACTAGCGGGTTCTACGAGCAGTACTTC,CASSSGTSGFYEQYF
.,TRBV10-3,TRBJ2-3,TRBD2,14,TGTGCCATCAGTACTAGCGGAAGCACAGATACGCAGTATTTT,CAISTSGSTDTQYF
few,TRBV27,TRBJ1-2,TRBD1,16,TGTGCCAGCAGTGTATCCAGCACAGGGGGCAAGGATGGCTACACCTTC,CASSVSSTGGKDGYTF
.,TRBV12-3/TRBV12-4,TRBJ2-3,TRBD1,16,TGTGCCAGCAGGTACAGGGGGCGCGTGAAAACAGATACGCAGTATTTT,CASRYRGRVKTDTQYF
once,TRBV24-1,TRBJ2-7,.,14,TGTGCCACCAGTGACCGGACGGATCACTACGAGCAGTACTTC,CATSDRTDHYEQYF
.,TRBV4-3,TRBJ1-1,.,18,TGCGCCAGCAGCCTCGGGACCCGTCGCCCGGGCAAGAACACTGAAGCTTTCTTT,CASSLGTRRPGKNTEAFF
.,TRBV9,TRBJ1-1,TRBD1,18,TGTGCCAGCAGCGAGGCCGGGACAGGATTCTCGGGAGCAACTGAAGCTTTCTTT,CASSEAGTGFSGATEAFF
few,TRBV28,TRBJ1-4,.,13,TGTGCCAGCAGGGAGGCAACTAATGAAAAACTGTTTTTT,CASREATNEKLFF
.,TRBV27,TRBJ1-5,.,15,TGTGCCAGCAGCCACAAACAGGGAGGGGGTCAGCCCCAGCATTTT,CASSHKQGGGQPQHF
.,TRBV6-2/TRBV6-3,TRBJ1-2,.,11,TGTGCCAGCAGTTACGGAGATGGCTACACCTTC,CASSYGDGYTF
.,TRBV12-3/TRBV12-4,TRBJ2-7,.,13,TGTGCCAGCAGCTTACAGCCCTGGGGGGAGCAGTACTTC,CASSLQPWGEQYF
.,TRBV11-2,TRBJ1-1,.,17,TGTGCCAGCAGCTTAAACCCCGGACAAAGCCCGAACACTGAAGCTTTCTTT,CASSLNPGQSPNTEAFF
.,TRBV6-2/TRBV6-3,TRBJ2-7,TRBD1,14,TGTGCCGGCAGTCTCCCTACAGGGGTCGTCGAGCAGTACTTC,CAGSLPTGVVEQYF
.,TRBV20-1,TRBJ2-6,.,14,TGCAGTGCTGGGACTGGTTCTGGGGTCAACGTCCTGACTTTC,CSAGTGSGVNVLTF
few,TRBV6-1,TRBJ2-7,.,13,TGTGCCAGCATTAACGCGTTCTCCTACGAGCAGTACTTC,CASINAFSYEQYF
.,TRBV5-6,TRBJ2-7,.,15,TGTGCCAGCACGTATAAACAGGGTATAGGCTACGAGCAGTACTTC,CASTYKQGIGYEQYF
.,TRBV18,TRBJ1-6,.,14,TGTGCCAGCTCACCGGGAACAGGGCGATCACCCCTCCACTTT,CASSPGTGRSPLHF
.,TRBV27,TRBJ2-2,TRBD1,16,TGTGCCAGCAGCCGTAGACAGGGGATAGTTTCCGGGGAGGTGTTTTTT,CASSRRQGIVSGEVFF
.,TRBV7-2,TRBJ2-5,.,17,TGTGCCAGCAGCTTAGCACTAGGTGCGGGGGCTCAAGAGACCCAGTACTTC,CASSLALGAGAQETQYF
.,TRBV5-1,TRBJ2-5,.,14,TGCGCCAGCAGCGTGACGGGGCACCAAGAGACCCAGTACTTC,CASSVTGHQETQYF
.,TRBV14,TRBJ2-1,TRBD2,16,TGTGCCAGCAGCCAAGGGAGCGGGGCCTCCTACAATGAGCAGTTCTTC,CASSQGSGASYNEQFF
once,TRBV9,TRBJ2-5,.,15,TGTGCCAGCAGCGCAACCACAGGGTGGCAAGAGACCCAGTACTTC,CASSATTGWQETQYF
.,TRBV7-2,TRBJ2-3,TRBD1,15,TGTGCCAGCAGCACGAGACAGGGGACAATAGATACGCAGTATTTT,CASSTRQGTIDTQYF
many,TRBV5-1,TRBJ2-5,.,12,TGCGCCAGCAGCGTGGACAGAGAGACCCAGTACTTC,CASSVDRETQYF
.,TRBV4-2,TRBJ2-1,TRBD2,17,TGTGCCAGCAGCCTGGAGGAGCTAGCGGGGGGTTACAATGAGCAGTTCTTC,CASSLEELAGGYNEQFF
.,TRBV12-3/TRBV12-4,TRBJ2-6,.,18,TGTGCCAGCAGTTCACTCGGGGACCCTCTCTCTGGGGCCAACGTCCTGACTTTC,CASSSLGDPLSGANVLTF
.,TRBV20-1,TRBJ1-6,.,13,TGCAGCGTAGGGGATCGAAATAATTCACCCCTCCACTTT,CSVGDRNNSPLHF
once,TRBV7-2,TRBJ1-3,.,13,TGTGCCAGCAGCCCAAGACGGGGAAACACCATATATTTT,CASSPRRGNTIYF
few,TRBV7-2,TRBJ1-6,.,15,TGTGCCAGCACGTCTGTATTTAGTTCCGATTCACCCCTCCACTTT,CASTSVFSSDSPLHF
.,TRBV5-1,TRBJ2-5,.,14,TGCGCCAGCAGCCCTACAGCAAACCAAGAGACCCAGTACTTC,CASSPTANQETQYF
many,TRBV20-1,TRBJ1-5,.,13,TGCAGTGCTAGAAGAGGGGTCAATCAGCCCCAGCATTTT,CSARRGVNQPQHF
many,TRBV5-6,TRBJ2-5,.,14,TGTGCCAGCAGCTTGGCCAAGAGCGTGGAGACCCAGTACTTC,CASSLAKSVETQYF
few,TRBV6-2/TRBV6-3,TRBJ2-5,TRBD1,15,TGTGCCAGCAGTTACAACGGACAGGGAGAAGAGACCCAGTACTTC,CASSYNGQGEETQYF
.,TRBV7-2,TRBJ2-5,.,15,TGTGCCAGCAGCTTACGCCAGGGGCGTGCGGAGACCCAGTACTTC,CASSLRQGRAETQYF
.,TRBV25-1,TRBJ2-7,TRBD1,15,TGTGCCAGCCGAACCCGACAGGGGCCCCCCTACGAGCAGTACTTC,CASRTRQGPPYEQYF
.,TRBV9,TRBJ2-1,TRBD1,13,TGTGCCAGCAAGAAGGGGGCAGTCAATGAGCAGTTCTTC,CASKKGAVNEQFF
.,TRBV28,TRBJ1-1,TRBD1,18,TGTGCCAGCAGTACAATACGACAGGGCGGCGCGCTGAACACTGAAGCTTTCTTT,CASSTIRQGGALNTEAFF
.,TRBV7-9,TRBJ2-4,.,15,TGTGCCAGCAGCGAAACTGGGTTCACCCAAAACATTCAGTACTTC,CASSETGFTQNIQYF
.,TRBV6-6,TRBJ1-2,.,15,TGTGCCAGCAGTTACGGAGGGTCCTCTAACTATGGCTACACCTTC,CASSYGGSSNYGYTF